One and the same sample provided the 11 T cell receptor beta chains below, sequenced in a study of spatial heterogeneity in lung cancer. Time point indicated: blood at routine non-recurrence follow-up after resection. Unsorted samples of tumor, nontumor lung or frozen PBMC had their whole RNA sequenced. Each CDR3 protein gets one entry after TCRdb re-called the 5' RACE reads with MiXCR. The profile covers about 52,000 distinct CDR3 sequences, with 7.4% appearing a single time and around 38% taken by the ten largest. Specimen: PBMCs, collected at follow-up. All receptors derive from a female donor with early-stage non-small cell lung cancer.

There are many counts of this clonotype. V and J are TRBV28 and TRBJ2-7, with D tentatively TRBD2 (5 bases). With 3 bases removed from V and 7 bases from J, the gap between germline ends came to 19 bases. Germline V gives CDR1 MDHEN, CDR2 SYDVKM. The CDR3 sequence is 15 residues long. The CDR3 DNA follows: TGTGCCAGCAGTTTGAGGGCAGGCGGTCTATTGGAGCAGTACTTC. Translation: CASSLRAGGLLEQYF.

At least ten counts were recorded for this clonotype. The chain links TRBV18 to TRBJ1-1; D might be TRBD1 (5 bases). Germline CDR1 reads KGHSH; CDR2 reads LQKENI. This CDR3 is 12 amino acids long. Trimming pared 5 bases from V and 5 bases from J, leaving 9 bases between. Written as DNA, the CDR3 is TGTGCCAGCTCATTAGGGGAAACTGAAGCTTTCTTT. Translation: CASSLGETEAFF.

This clonotype has a handful of counts. V and J are TRBV5-5 and TRBJ2-7; 9 positions agree with TRBD2. Germline lookup yields CDR1 SGHKS and CDR2 YYEKEE (reference sequence). CDR3 length equals 14 residues. The trim removed 0 bases at V and 7 bases at J, leaving 5 bases unmatched. Here the CDR3 reads CASSLERGAHEQYF. The CDR3 DNA reads TGTGCCAGCAGCTTGGAGCGGGGGGCGCATGAGCAGTACTTC.

At least ten counts were recorded for this clonotype. The V and J genes are TRBV6-2 or TRBV6-3 and TRBJ1-1, with TRBD1 as a possible D gene (5 bases). Germline V CDR1 and CDR2: MNHEY, SVGEGT. This CDR3 is 16 amino acids long. Trimming stripped 1 base from V and 6 bases from J, with 18 bases between. CDR3 bases: TGTGCCAGCAGTTACTTGACCGACAGACTATCCTCTGAAGCTTTCTTT. Amino acid sequence: CASSYLTDRLSSEAFF.

This clonotype has ten or more counts. The V call is TRBV28, the J call TRBJ1-5, with 12 bases fitting TRBD1. J was trimmed by 6 bases and V by 4 bases; bases with no gene match: 4. Per the germline V gene, CDR1 is MDHEN and CDR2 is SYDVKM. This CDR3 spans 15 amino acids. This chain's CDR3 is CASSWGQGAIQPQHF. For the CDR3, the DNA is TGTGCCAGCAGTTGGGGACAGGGGGCAATTCAGCCCCAGCATTTT.

This clonotype has ten or more counts. The CDR3 is CASRASLNQLAKNIQYF. The CDR3 DNA reads as TGCGCCAGCCGGGCCTCACTCAATCAACTAGCCAAAAACATTCAGTACTTC. This chain joins TRBV4-1 and TRBJ2-4; D is ambiguous. Looked up from germline, CDR1 is MGHRA and CDR2 is YSYEKL. The CDR3 runs 17 residues. V was pared by 8 bases and J by 0 bases, with 20 bases between.

The chain carries TRBV7-2 and TRBJ1-1; D remains ambiguous. Trimming took 1 base from V and 10 from J, leaving 19 bases between them. This CDR3 contains 15 residues. Germline values: CDR1 SGHTA, CDR2 FQGNSA. The chain's CDR3 is CASSLVRVAASVAFF. The CDR3 nucleotides are TGTGCCAGCAGCTTAGTACGGGTCGCAGCCTCAGTAGCTTTCTTT.

This clonotype was seen a few times. In nucleotides, the CDR3 is TGTGCCAGCAGTTACACCCCGGGAGGGTATGGGACTGAAGCTTTCTTT. Translation: CASSYTPGGYGTEAFF. The V call is TRBV6-6, the J call TRBJ1-1, with D unclear. Germline V gene data show CDR1 as MNHNY and CDR2 as SVGAGI (reference sequence). Trimming took 2 bases from V and 5 from J, leaving 18 bases between them. This CDR3 comprises 16 residues.

With respect to this clonotype: This may arise from a read error, as a much more abundant clone is one base away. This rearrangement joins TRBV6-2 or TRBV6-3 to TRBJ2-2; 9 positions agree with TRBD2. V gave up 6 bases and J gave up 6 bases; unmatched junction bases: 2. This CDR3 is 13 amino acids long. The germline V gene has CDR1 MNHEY and CDR2 SVGEGT. The CDR3 DNA sequence: TGTGCCAGCAGCGGGACTAGCCCCGGGGAGCTGTTTTTT. This translates into CASSGTSPGELFF.

This clonotype was counted at least ten times. The gene calls are TRBV5-1 and TRBJ1-4, with D possibly being TRBD1 (5 bases). Germline V gene sequence: CDR1 SGHRS, CDR2 YFSETQ. Trimming left V 5 bases short and J 5 bases short, with 13 bases between. This CDR3 contains 14 residues. The CDR3 sequence is CASRRDGGNEKLFF. DNA of the CDR3: TGCGCCAGCAGGAGGGACGGGGGAAATGAAAAACTGTTTTTT. Variable domain in full (rest from reference TRBV5-1 and TRBJ1-4): KAGVTQTPRYLIKTRGQQVTLSCSPISGHRSVSWYQQTPGQGLQFLFEYFSETQRNKGNFPGRFSGRQFSNSRSEMNVSTLELGDSALYLCASRRDGGNEKLFFGSGTQLSVL.

This clonotype was detected ten times or more. This rearrangement joins TRBV7-2 to TRBJ2-2; possible D gene TRBD2, 6 bases. Germline-derived CDR1 and CDR2 are SGHTA and FQGNSA. With 3 bases removed from V and 6 bases from J, the gap between germline ends came to 11 bases. CDR3 length equals 14 residues. CDR3 in DNA: TGTGCCAGCAGCTTGAGCAGGGAGGCCGGGGAGCTGTTTTTT. This encodes CASSLSREAGELFF. Full variable domain (remainder filled in from reference TRBV7-2 and TRBJ2-2): GAGVSQSPSNKVTEKGKDVELRCDPISGHTALYWYRQSLGQGLEFLIYFQGNSAPDKSGLPSDRFSAERTGGSVSTLTIQRTQQEDSAVYLCASSLSREAGELFFGEGSRLTVL.